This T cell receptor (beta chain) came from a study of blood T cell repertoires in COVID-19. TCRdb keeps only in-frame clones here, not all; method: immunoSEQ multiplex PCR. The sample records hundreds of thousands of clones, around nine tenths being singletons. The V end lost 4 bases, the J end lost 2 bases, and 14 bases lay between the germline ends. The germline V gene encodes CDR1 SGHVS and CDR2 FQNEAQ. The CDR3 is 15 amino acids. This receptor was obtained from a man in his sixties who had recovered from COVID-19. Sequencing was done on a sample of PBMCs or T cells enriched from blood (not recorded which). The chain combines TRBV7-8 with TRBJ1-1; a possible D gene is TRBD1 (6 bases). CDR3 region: CASSSPGTPNTEAFF. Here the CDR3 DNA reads TGTGCCAGCAGCTCCCCCGGGACACCAAACACTGAAGCTTTCTTT.